These 9 T cell receptor beta chains share one sample of origin, sequenced in a study of control samples from healthy donors and cancer patients. TCRdb keeps only in-frame clones here, not all; method: immunoSEQ multiplex PCR. The sample contains roughly 70,000 clones, approximately 80% of which appear only once. Sequenced: blood. Receptors originate from a man aged 50 or older in good health.

This clone appeared a single time. This sequence joins TRBV18 and TRBJ2-3, with D perhaps given as TRBD1 or TRBD2 (5 bases each). The CDR3 consists of 12 residues. V was shortened by 8 bases and J by 5 bases, with 11 bases between the two germline ends. Per the germline V gene, CDR1 is KGHSH and CDR2 is LQKENI. The CDR3 nucleotides read TGTGCCAGCGCCCCGGGACGAGATACGCAGTATTTT. Its protein product is CASAPGRDTQYF.

This chain uses TRBV2 with TRBJ1-4; D not certain. The CDR3 contains 10 residues. V was pared by 8 bases and J by 8 bases, with 6 bases between. Per germline, CDR1 SNHLY and CDR2 FYNNEI. In nucleotides, the CDR3 is TGTGCCAGCCGAGGGGAAAAACTGTTTTTT. It specifies CASRGEKLFF.

The genes are TRBV5-1 and TRBJ2-5; maybe TRBD1 (6 bases). The V and J ends lost 4 bases and 5 bases respectively, with 27 bases between them. The germline V gene has CDR1 SGHRS and CDR2 YFSETQ. This CDR3 is built from 18 residues. DNA for the CDR3: TGCGCCAGCAGCCCCCAGATATCTCAAGTGGGGGCGATGGAGACCCAGTACTTC. Residues: CASSPQISQVGAMETQYF.

The chain links TRBV5-6 to TRBJ1-2; a weak D match, TRBD1 (5 bases). CDR3 length: 17 amino acids. V was clipped by 0 bases and J by 5 bases, with 20 bases between them. From germline, CDR1 is SGHDT and CDR2 YYEEEE. The CDR3 here is CASSLGAAGVSQYGYTF. The CDR3 nucleotides are TGTGCCAGCAGCTTGGGCGCGGCGGGGGTGTCCCAATATGGCTACACCTTC.

This chain's CDR3 is CASSLRRTEVGETQYF. CDR3 nucleotides: TGTGCCAGCAGTCTCAGACGTACTGAGGTCGGGGAGACCCAGTACTTC. The V and J genes are TRBV6-2 or TRBV6-3 and TRBJ2-5; D uncertain. With 5 bases removed from V and 5 bases from J, the gap between germline ends came to 21 bases. Germline V gene lookup returns CDR1 MNHEY and CDR2 SVGEGT. The CDR3 contains 16 residues.

The chain carries TRBV10-3 and TRBJ2-6, with 9 positions matching TRBD1. The CDR3 is made up of 17 amino acids. The ends lost 2 bases at V and 1 base at J; junction bases unmatched: 3. Germline V gives CDR1 ENHRY, CDR2 SYGVKD. The CDR3 is CAISERDRESGANVLTF. The CDR3 nucleotides read TGTGCCATCAGTGAGCGGGACAGGGAATCTGGGGCCAACGTCCTGACTTTC.

This chain links TRBV9 with TRBJ2-1; D ambiguous. The V gene lost 4 bases and the J gene lost 4 bases, with 9 bases spanning the gap. Per the germline V gene, CDR1 is SGDLS and CDR2 is YYNGEE. There are 13 residues in the CDR3. The chain's CDR3 is CASSTYKYNEQFF. The CDR3 DNA sequence: TGTGCCAGCAGCACCTACAAGTACAATGAGCAGTTCTTC.

V and J are TRBV30 and TRBJ2-3; D might be TRBD2 (6 bases). Trimming removed 1 base at V and 6 bases at J, with 14 bases between. The CDR3 extends over 14 amino acids. Germline assignment: CDR1 GTSNPN and CDR2 SVGIG (reference sequence). DNA of the CDR3: TGTGCCTGGAGTGGACACCCTCGGGGGGATACGCAGTATTTT. This codes for CAWSGHPRGDTQYF.

The CDR3 reads CASSQIFETQYF. As DNA, the CDR3 is TGTGCCAGCAGCCAAATATTTGAGACCCAGTACTTC. The chain uses TRBV14 and TRBJ2-5; D unresolved. Germline V gene data show CDR1 as SGHDN and CDR2 as FVKESK. This CDR3 is built from 12 residues. Trimming cost V 2 bases and J 5 bases, with 6 bases left between them.